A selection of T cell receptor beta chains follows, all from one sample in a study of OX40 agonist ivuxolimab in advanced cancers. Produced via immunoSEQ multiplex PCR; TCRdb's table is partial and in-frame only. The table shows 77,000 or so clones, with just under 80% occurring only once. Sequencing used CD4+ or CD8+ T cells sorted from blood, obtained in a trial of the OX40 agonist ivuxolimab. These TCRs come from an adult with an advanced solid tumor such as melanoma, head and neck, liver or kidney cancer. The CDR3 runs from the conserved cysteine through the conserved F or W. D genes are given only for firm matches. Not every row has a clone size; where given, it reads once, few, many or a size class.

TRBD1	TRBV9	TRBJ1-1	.	CASSATTGTGEAFF	TGTGCCAGCAGCGCCACTACCGGGACAGGGGAAGCTTTCTTT
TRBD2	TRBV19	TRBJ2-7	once	CASSPERGANKQYF	TGTGCCAGTAGTCCAGAGCGGGGCGCGAATAAGCAGTACTTC
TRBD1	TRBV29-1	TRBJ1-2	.	CSVHRGSDGYTF	TGCAGCGTTCACAGGGGGTCGGATGGCTACACCTTC
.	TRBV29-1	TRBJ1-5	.	CSAGQLNQPQHF	TGCAGCGCCGGACAGCTCAATCAGCCCCAGCATTTT
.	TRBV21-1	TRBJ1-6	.	CASSTNGQKNSPLHF	TGTGCCAGCAGCACTAACGGACAGAAAAATTCACCCCTCCACTTT
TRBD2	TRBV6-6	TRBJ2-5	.	CASSPRTSGGETQYF	TGTGCCAGCAGCCCCAGGACTAGCGGGGGAGAGACCCAGTACTTC
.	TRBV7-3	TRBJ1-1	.	CASVDPGTPLNTEAFF	TGTGCCAGCGTGGACCCCGGGACGCCTTTGAACACTGAAGCTTTCTTT
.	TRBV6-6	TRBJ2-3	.	CASLSPWAGATDTQYF	TGTGCCAGCTTATCACCCTGGGCGGGGGCCACAGATACGCAGTATTTT
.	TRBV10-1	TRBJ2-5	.	CASIQGWVTQYF	TGCGCCAGCATACAGGGATGGGTGACCCAGTACTTC
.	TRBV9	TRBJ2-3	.	CASSVGNTQYF	TGTGCCAGCAGCGTAGGAAATACGCAGTATTTT
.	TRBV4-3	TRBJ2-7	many	CASSLEAGGEQYF	TGCGCCAGCAGCCTCGAGGCTGGCGGGGAGCAGTACTTC
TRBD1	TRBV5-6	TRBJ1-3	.	CASSQDRGPGNTIYF	TGTGCCAGCAGCCAGGACAGGGGGCCTGGAAACACCATATATTTT
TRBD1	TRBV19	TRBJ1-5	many	CASSKGQGAWSNQPQHF	TGTGCCAGTAGTAAGGGACAGGGGGCATGGAGCAATCAGCCCCAGCATTTT
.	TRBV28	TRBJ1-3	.	CASSFLVGGSGNTIYF	TGTGCCAGCAGCTTCCTTGTGGGGGGGTCTGGAAACACCATATATTTT
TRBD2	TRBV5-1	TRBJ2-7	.	CASSPGTRGGTEQYF	TGCGCCAGCAGCCCCGGGACTAGAGGTGGAACCGAGCAGTACTTC
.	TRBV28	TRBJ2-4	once	CASRGTGIQNIQYF	TGTGCCAGCAGGGGAACAGGGATCCAAAACATTCAGTACTTC
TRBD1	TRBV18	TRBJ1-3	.	CASKPGQGNTIYF	TGTGCCAGCAAACCGGGACAGGGAAACACCATATATTTT
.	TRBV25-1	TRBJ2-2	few	CASRQGSHTGELFF	TGTGCCAGCAGGCAGGGGTCGCACACCGGGGAGCTGTTTTTT
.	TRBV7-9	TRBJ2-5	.	CASTSAPTGETQYF	TGTGCCAGCACCTCGGCCCCGACGGGAGAGACCCAGTACTTC
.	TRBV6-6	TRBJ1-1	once	CASSYSGLNTEAFF	TGTGCCAGCAGTTACAGTGGGCTGAACACTGAAGCTTTCTTT
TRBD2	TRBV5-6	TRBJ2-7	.	CASSPGGGLSRYEQYF	TGTGCCAGCAGCCCCGGCGGGGGGTTAAGTAGGTACGAGCAGTACTTC
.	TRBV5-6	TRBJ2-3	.	CASSLSGEPTDTQYF	TGTGCCAGCAGCTTGTCAGGGGAGCCCACAGATACGCAGTATTTT
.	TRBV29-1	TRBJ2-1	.	CSARDFDEQFF	TGCAGCGCCCGGGACTTTGATGAGCAGTTCTTC
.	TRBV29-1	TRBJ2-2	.	CSVSRGRDTGELFF	TGCAGCGTTTCCAGAGGGCGGGACACCGGGGAGCTGTTTTTT
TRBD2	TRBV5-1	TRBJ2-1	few	CASSHGTSGRAVYEQFF	TGCGCCAGCAGCCACGGGACTAGCGGGAGGGCCGTGTATGAGCAGTTCTTC
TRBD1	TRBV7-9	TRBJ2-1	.	CASSSVQGWEQFF	TGTGCCAGCAGCTCGGTACAGGGGTGGGAGCAGTTCTTC
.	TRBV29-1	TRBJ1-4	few	CSALLWGEKLFF	TGCAGCGCCCTGTTGTGGGGTGAAAAACTGTTTTTT
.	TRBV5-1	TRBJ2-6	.	CASSPTSGANVLTF	TGCGCCAGCAGCCCTACCTCTGGGGCCAACGTCCTGACTTTC
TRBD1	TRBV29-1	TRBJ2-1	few	CSVEPGQGKNEQFF	TGCAGCGTCGAACCGGGACAGGGGAAGAATGAGCAGTTCTTC
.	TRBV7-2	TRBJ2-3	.	CASSLGGRSSTDTQYF	TGTGCCAGCAGCTTAGGTGGACGGAGTAGCACAGATACGCAGTATTTT
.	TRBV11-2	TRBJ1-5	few	CASSQTDSAQHF	TGTGCCAGCAGCCAGACAGATTCGGCCCAGCATTTT
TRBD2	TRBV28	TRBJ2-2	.	CASSLVNPRLAGISRELFF	TGTGCCAGCAGTTTGGTCAATCCCCGACTAGCGGGAATATCTCGGGAGCTGTTTTTT
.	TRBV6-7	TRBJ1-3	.	CASSRRTTIYF	TGTGCCAGCAGCCGCCGCACCACCATATATTTT
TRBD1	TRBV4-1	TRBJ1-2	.	CASSHSGQGEGYTF	TGCGCCAGCAGCCACTCTGGACAGGGGGAAGGCTACACCTTC
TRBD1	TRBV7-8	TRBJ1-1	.	CASSLRGGQGTEAFF	TGTGCCAGCAGCTTAAGGGGGGGACAGGGCACTGAAGCTTTCTTT
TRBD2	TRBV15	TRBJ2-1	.	CATSRPLAGAYNEQFF	TGTGCCACCAGCAGACCACTAGCGGGAGCTTACAATGAGCAGTTCTTC
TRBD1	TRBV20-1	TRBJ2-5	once	CSARTGETQYF	TGCAGTGCCCGGACAGGAGAGACCCAGTACTTC
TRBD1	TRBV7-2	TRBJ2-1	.	CASTSLGTAPNEQFF	TGTGCCAGCACCTCCCTTGGGACAGCCCCTAATGAGCAGTTCTTC
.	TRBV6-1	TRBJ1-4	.	CASRGTTNEKLFF	TGTGCCAGTAGAGGTACAACTAATGAAAAACTGTTTTTT
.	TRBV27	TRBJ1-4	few	CASSRAVRNEKLFF	TGTGCCAGCAGTCGGGCAGTTCGGAATGAAAAACTGTTTTTT
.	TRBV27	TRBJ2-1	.	CASHQRGGYNEQFF	TGTGCCAGCCATCAGAGGGGGGGATACAATGAGCAGTTCTTC
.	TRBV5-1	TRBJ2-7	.	CASSPRLLNPYEQYF	TGCGCCAGCAGCCCCCGACTCCTAAACCCCTACGAGCAGTACTTC
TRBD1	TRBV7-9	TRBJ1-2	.	CASSFPNNRGQGYTF	TGTGCCAGCAGCTTCCCAAACAACAGGGGGCAAGGCTACACCTTC
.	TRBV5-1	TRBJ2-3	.	CASSLDRGRTDTQYF	TGCGCCAGCAGCTTGGATCGGGGCCGCACAGATACGCAGTATTTT
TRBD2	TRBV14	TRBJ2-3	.	CASSQGLTSGSTDTQYF	TGTGCCAGCAGCCAGGGGTTGACTAGCGGTAGCACAGATACGCAGTATTTT
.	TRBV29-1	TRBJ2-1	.	CSVEGGYYNEQFF	TGCAGCGTTGAAGGGGGATACTACAATGAGCAGTTCTTC
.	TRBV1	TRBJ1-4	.	CTSSQGWDSSRPGEKLFF	TGCACCAGCAGCCAAGGGTGGGACAGTTCAAGGCCGGGTGAAAAACTGTTTTTT
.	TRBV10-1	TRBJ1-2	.	CASSLATNYGYTF	TGCGCCAGCAGTCTAGCTACTAACTATGGCTACACCTTC
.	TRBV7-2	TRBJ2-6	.	CASSLPRGVANVLTF	TGTGCCAGCAGCTTACCCAGGGGGGTGGCCAACGTCCTGACTTTC
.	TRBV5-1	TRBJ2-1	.	CASSPGTSGSIYNEQFF	TGCGCCAGCAGCCCCGGGACTTCGGGGTCTATTTACAATGAGCAGTTCTTC
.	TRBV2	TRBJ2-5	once	CASSEGAEETQYF	TGTGCCAGCAGTGAGGGGGCGGAGGAGACCCAGTACTTC
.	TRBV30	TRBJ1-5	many	CAWATGGGQPQHF	TGTGCCTGGGCTACAGGTGGCGGACAGCCCCAGCATTTT
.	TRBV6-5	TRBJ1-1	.	CASSFSRQNTEAFF	TGTGCCAGCAGTTTTTCCAGACAGAACACTGAAGCTTTCTTT
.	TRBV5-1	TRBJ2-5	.	CASSLGAGRGETQYF	TGCGCCAGCAGCTTGGGGGCAGGGCGCGGGGAGACCCAGTACTTC
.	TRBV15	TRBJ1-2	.	CATSREFYGYTF	TGTGCCACCAGCAGAGAATTCTATGGCTACACCTTC
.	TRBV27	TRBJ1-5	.	CASSYRREGLQPQHF	TGTGCCAGCAGTTATAGGAGGGAGGGACTTCAGCCCCAGCATTTT
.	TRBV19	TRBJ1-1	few	CASSSHLGGVAEAFF	TGTGCCAGTAGTTCCCACCTCGGGGGGGTGGCTGAAGCTTTCTTT
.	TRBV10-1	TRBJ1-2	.	CASSVRDPIYGYTF	TGCGCCAGCAGTGTTCGGGACCCCATCTATGGCTACACCTTC
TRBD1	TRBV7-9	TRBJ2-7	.	CATGTDSNNEQYF	TGTGCCACCGGGACAGATTCTAATAACGAGCAGTACTTC